This T cell receptor beta chain was sequenced during a study of CD8 T cells in Susac syndrome. Whole-study results and caveats: The number of individuals included in the study's TCR sequencing and HLA analysis was acknowledged as relatively small.

With random hexamers, about 0.5 to 1 ug RNA was reverse transcribed. An immunoSEQ multiplex PCR amplified TCR beta CDR3 over 54 Vbeta and 13 Jbeta. MiXCR, applied by TCRdb to the immunoSEQ multiplex PCR reads, yields one record per CDR3 protein. This table holds under 550,000 distinct CDR3 sequences, 85% found once. The CDR3 is 13 amino acids. Trimming cost V 7 bases and J 0 bases, with 12 bases left between them. Germline CDR1 is SQVTM and CDR2 is ANQGSEA. Negative isolation yielded CD8+ and CD4+ T cells; FACS enriched TEMRA cells. As concerns this clonotype: The antigen remains unidentified.

The rearrangement links TRBV29-1 to TRBJ2-5, with D possibly being TRBD1 or TRBD2 (5 bases each). This sequence was found in a human donor with multiple sclerosis. Sequenced input: CD8+ T cells from PBMCs. CDR3 sequence reads: CSGLRGHQETQYF. CDR3 nucleotides: TGCAGCGGGCTTCGGGGCCACCAAGAGACCCAGTACTTC.